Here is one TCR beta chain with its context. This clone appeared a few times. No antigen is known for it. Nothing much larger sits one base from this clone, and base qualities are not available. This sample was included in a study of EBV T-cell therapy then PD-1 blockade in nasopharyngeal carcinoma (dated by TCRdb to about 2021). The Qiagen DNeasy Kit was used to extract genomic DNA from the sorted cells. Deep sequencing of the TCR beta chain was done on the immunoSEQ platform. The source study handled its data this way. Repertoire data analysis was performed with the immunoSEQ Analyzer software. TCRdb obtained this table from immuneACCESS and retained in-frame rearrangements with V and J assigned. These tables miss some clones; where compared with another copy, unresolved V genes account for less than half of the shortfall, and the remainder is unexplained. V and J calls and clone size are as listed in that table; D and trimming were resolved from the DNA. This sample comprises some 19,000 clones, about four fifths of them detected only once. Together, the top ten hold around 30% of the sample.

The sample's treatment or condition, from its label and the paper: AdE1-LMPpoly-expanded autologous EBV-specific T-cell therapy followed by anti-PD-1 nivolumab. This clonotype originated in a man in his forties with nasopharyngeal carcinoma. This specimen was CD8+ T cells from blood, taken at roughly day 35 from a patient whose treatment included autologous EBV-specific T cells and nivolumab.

The CDR3 reads CASSLGIRETQYF. The bases read TGTGCCAGCAGTTTGGGGATACGGGAGACCCAGTACTTC. The sequence joins TRBV27 to TRBJ2-5; no D gene call is confident. V lost 3 bases and J lost 5 bases; the stretch between them is 10 bases long. CDR1 MNHEY and CDR2 SMNVEV are derived from the germline V gene (reference sequence). Including the terminal cysteine and phenylalanine, the CDR3 comprises 13 residues. Just CDR3 DNA is preserved here, 39 bases in frame from base 1.